This TCR beta chain derives from a study of cytomegalovirus exposure and HLA in healthy donors. This CDR3 region has 16 residues. Germline V lookup: CDR1 MNHEY, CDR2 SVGAGI. Trimming cost V 0 bases and J 2 bases; bases outside gene matches: 5. Researchers ran the PCR with 60 Vbeta and 13 Jbeta primers. Sequenced by immunoSEQ multiplex PCR; TCRdb stores in-frame clones only, minus some. The table records about 160,000 clones, roughly 85% of them present only once. Note on this clone: What it binds is unknown.

The study's findings and limits: In a later analysis, CMV-associated beta chains were mostly HLA-associated, it appeared.

Sample: PBMCs. The clonotype comes from a man between 25 and 39 years old in good health and CMV-seronegative. This chain joins TRBV6-5 and TRBJ2-7; 9 positions match TRBD2. This CDR3 is CASSYSPSGKTYEQYF. The CDR3, as DNA: TGTGCCAGCAGTTACTCGCCTAGCGGGAAAACCTACGAGCAGTACTTC.